This T cell receptor (beta chain) was profiled in a study of blood T cell repertoires in COVID-19. For the study at large: Collection of acute and convalescent COVID-19 samples took place in the United States, Italy and Spain.

This CDR3 comprises 16 residues. From germline, CDR1 is MNHNS and CDR2 SASEGT. The V segment lost 1 base and the J segment 8 bases; nucleotides outside the gene matches: 10. Clones were read by immunoSEQ multiplex PCR, and TCRdb kept only the in-frame ones, dropping some. The top ten clones hold 2.5% to 3% of a sample with nearly 350,000 clones, around four fifths of them seen once. The clonotype was recovered from a man aged 25-40 years with active or convalescent COVID-19. The V call is TRBV6-1, the J call TRBJ2-1; 8 bases align to TRBD2. Sequencing used peripheral blood. The CDR3 loop reads CASSEEGRTSIDEQFF. CDR3 sequence (DNA): TGTGCCAGCAGTGAAGAAGGGAGGACTAGCATCGATGAGCAGTTCTTC.